This TCR beta chain was recovered during a study of memory CD8 T cells in hepatitis C reinfection. Noted time point: pre-reinfection, 55 to 20 weeks before reinfection detection. The sorted cells went straight to TCR sequencing with no prior in vitro expansion. Sequenced by immunoSEQ multiplex PCR; TCRdb stores in-frame clones only, minus some. The sample lists 50,000 or so clones, roughly 90% seen once, with roughly 0.99% in the top ten. Sequencing was done on a sample of naive CD8+ T cells sorted from blood. This clonotype originated in a young man with hepatitis C virus infection.

The CDR3 here is CASSSMRRQGLYEQYF. The DNA of the CDR3 is TGTGCCAGCAGTTCCATGAGGCGACAGGGCCTATACGAGCAGTACTTC. The rearrangement joins TRBV28 to TRBJ2-7; TRBD1 agrees at 7 bases. This CDR3 comprises 16 residues. The V gene's germline CDR1 is MDHEN and CDR2 SYDVKM. J lost 4 bases, V lost 4 bases, and 13 bases had no gene match.